Below are 7 T cell receptor beta chains sequenced from a single sample in a study of long-term antiretroviral therapy in people with HIV. A v3.0 immunoSEQ assay was performed at survey level. Repertoires were generated with immunoSEQ multiplex PCR, while TCRdb's copy carries only in-frame clones and drops some. The sample lists about 20,000 clones, less than 85% occurring once. This specimen was unsorted PBMCs, taken 2.4 to 2.5 years after starting antiretroviral therapy. These receptors came from a man aged 35 to 55 with HIV.

The chain joins TRBV18 to TRBJ2-1; D is unclear. V lost 3 bases to trimming and J lost 7 bases, with 4 bases between them. Germline V gives CDR1 KGHSH, CDR2 LQKENI. This CDR3 is built from 11 residues. The CDR3 region is CASSPTNEQFF. CDR3 in DNA: TGTGCCAGCTCACCCACTAATGAGCAGTTCTTC.

The chain combines TRBV5-1 with TRBJ1-1; tentatively, D is TRBD1 (5 bases). Per germline, CDR1 SGHRS and CDR2 YFSETQ. V lost 2 bases and J 4 bases, leaving 12 bases between the germline ends. This CDR3 has 14 residues. CDR3 in DNA: TGCGCCAGCAGCTTCAGTCAGGGAGTCACTGAAGCTTTCTTT. Protein product: CASSFSQGVTEAFF.

The chain links TRBV14 to TRBJ2-3; 13 nucleotides line up with TRBD2. The germline gives CDR1 SGHDN, CDR2 FVKESK. Germline trimming cut 3 bases from V and 5 bases from J; bases unmatched to any gene: 5. The CDR3 loop spans 16 amino acids. The CDR3 is CASSQGLAGKVDTQYF. CDR3 coding DNA: TGTGCCAGCAGCCAGGGACTAGCGGGAAAAGTAGATACGCAGTATTTT.

This chain connects TRBV6-1 to TRBJ1-1, with 8 bases matching TRBD1. The CDR3 length is 14 residues. V lost 6 bases, J lost 2 bases, and 5 bases stayed unmatched. Germline V gives CDR1 MNHNS, CDR2 SASEGT. CDR3 protein: CASRSGTGNTEAFF. For the CDR3, the DNA is TGTGCCAGCAGATCCGGGACAGGAAACACTGAAGCTTTCTTT.

V is TRBV18 and J is TRBJ2-1; D is ambiguous. Germline V CDR1 and CDR2: KGHSH, LQKENI. CDR3 length equals 11 residues. Trimming pared 5 bases from V and 5 bases from J, leaving 4 bases between. CDR3: CASSSDNEQFF. CDR3 bases: TGTGCCAGCTCATCCGACAATGAGCAGTTCTTC.

The chain recombines TRBV7-8 with TRBJ1-1, with unresolved D. The CDR3 totals 14 residues. Germline lookup yields CDR1 SGHVS and CDR2 FQNEAQ. Trimming left V 4 bases short and J 5 bases short, with 14 bases between. The CDR3: CASSSDGTRTEAFF. DNA for the CDR3: TGTGCCAGCAGCTCGGACGGTACGAGGACTGAAGCTTTCTTT.

The chain is built from TRBV29-1 and TRBJ2-7, with 11 positions matching TRBD1. The V and J ends lost 7 bases and 3 bases, in that order; junction bases with no gene match: 8. From germline, CDR1 is SQVTM and CDR2 ANQGSEA. The CDR3 extends over 14 amino acids. The CDR3 DNA sequence: TGCAGCGCCACGGACAGGGGGCACCACTACGAGCAGTACTTC. Its protein product is CSATDRGHHYEQYF.